These T cell receptor beta chains were read from a single sample in a study of control samples from healthy donors and cancer patients. Here immunoSEQ multiplex PCR was the method, and the copy in TCRdb shows in-frame clones only, minus some. The sample lists about 180,000 clones, nearly 90% occurring once. The sequencing input was blood. These TCRs come from a woman between 50 and 59 years old in good health. The conserved cysteine and the conserved F or W are not part of the CDR3 here.

cdr3_length v_call cdr3_aa
14 TRBV7-9 ASSLAPGTHHSPLH
11 TRBV5-1 ASSLDRTGELF
15 TRBV11-2 ASSYSARAGWGNEQF
10 TRBV28 ASTRPGSPLH
10 TRBV5-8 ASSRANYGYT
14 TRBV5-1 ASSLGQGTAKNIQY
12 TRBV9 ASSVGGLMGEAF
14 TRBV5-5 ASSFGTGGNNSPLH
14 TRBV19 ATHRGTGTANYGYT
9 TRBV20-1 SARYDNEQF
16 TRBV6-4 ASSDSMGGVGLVIKAF
13 TRBV2 ASSEASRQKYEQY
12 TRBV5-8 ASSHGQGGDIQY
15 TRBV10-2 ASSEIDRGWSNQPQH
13 TRBV7-2 ASSPFQGGRDEQY
11 TRBV5-1 ASSFIGDYEQY
10 TRBV19 ASSIDRETQY
14 TRBV19 ASSMRARGFDDGYT
16 TRBV18 ASSPRPVGGWNTGELF
15 TRBV4-2 ASSQKGLAGGQDTQY
12 TRBV9 ASSVRQNNSPLH
12 TRBV19 ASSMGSLRGEQY
13 TRBV5-1 ASSLRQGRTDTQY
8 TRBV20-1 SASNAGYT
13 TRBV24-1 ATSDNIRRTGELF
10 TRBV9 ASSIVEGGYT